One sample yielded the 16 T cell receptor beta chains listed below, sequenced in a study of cytomegalovirus exposure and HLA in healthy donors. Amplification used 60 Vbeta primers and 13 Jbeta primers. TCRdb keeps only in-frame clones here, not all; method: immunoSEQ multiplex PCR. The data show about 110,000 clones, 60% to 85% seen once. Source material: PBMCs. The origin of the receptors is a woman aged 55-69 years in good health and CMV-seropositive.

Written as DNA, the CDR3 is TGTGCCAGCAGTTTATGGGTGGGGGGGAACACTGAAGCTTTCTTT. Encoded protein: CASSLWVGGNTEAFF. The chain recombines TRBV28 with TRBJ1-1, with D possibly being TRBD1 (5 bases). V lost 0 bases and J 1 base, leaving 9 bases between the germline ends. Germline lookup yields CDR1 MDHEN and CDR2 SYDVKM. This CDR3 spans 15 amino acids.

The V gene is TRBV19, the J gene TRBJ2-7; 7 positions agree with TRBD2. The V segment lost 3 bases and the J segment 7 bases; nucleotides outside the gene matches: 12. The CDR3 runs to 15 residues. Germline loops: CDR1 LNHDA, CDR2 SQIVND (reference sequence). The CDR3: CASSMKREASREQYF. The CDR3 DNA reads TGTGCCAGTAGTATGAAACGGGAGGCCTCCCGGGAGCAGTACTTC.

This clone has only a few counts. The chain has TRBV2 and TRBJ2-5; no definite D call. Germline CDR1 is SNHLY and CDR2 is FYNNEI. V was shortened by 0 bases and J by 3 bases, with 8 bases between the two germline ends. The CDR3 totals 14 residues. The chain's CDR3 is CASSEATQKETQYF. DNA of the CDR3: TGTGCCAGCAGTGAAGCCACTCAAAAAGAGACCCAGTACTTC. The full variable domain, its missing parts supplied by reference TRBV2 and TRBJ2-5, is EPEVTQTPSHQVTQMGQEVILRCVPISNHLYFYWYRQILGQKVEFLVSFYNNEISEKSEIFDDQFSVERPDGSNFTLKIRSTKLEDSAMYFCASSEATQKETQYFGPGTRLLVL.

The rearrangement joins TRBV2 to TRBJ2-1; 7 nucleotides line up with TRBD2. The germline V gene has CDR1 SNHLY and CDR2 FYNNEI. The CDR3 spans 15 residues. V lost 7 bases to trimming and J lost 2 bases; unmatched junction nucleotides: 8. Here the CDR3 DNA reads TGTGCCAGCACTATCGGACTAGACACCTACAATGAGCAGTTCTTC. Amino acid sequence: CASTIGLDTYNEQFF.

The chain has TRBV4-2 and TRBJ2-5; 10 bases are a match to TRBD2. With V trimmed by 3 bases and J by 0 bases, 7 bases remained unmatched. CDR1 is LGHNA, CDR2 YNFKEQ, per germline. The length of the CDR3 is 17 residues. The CDR3 reads CASSQRRGLANQETQYF. DNA of the CDR3: TGTGCCAGCAGCCAGAGAAGGGGACTAGCGAACCAAGAGACCCAGTACTTC.

The sample holds a few counts of this clone. The rearrangement uses TRBV7-3 and TRBJ2-2; 8 bases are a match to TRBD1. Germline assignment: CDR1 SGHTA and CDR2 FQGTGA. CDR3 length: 14 amino acids. J gave up 6 bases and V 5 bases, and 5 bases lay outside the gene matches. CDR3 sequence (DNA): TGTGCCAGCAGCGGACAGGGTGGGGCCGGGGAGCTGTTTTTT. It yields the protein CASSGQGGAGELFF. Full variable domain (outside the CDR3, taken from reference TRBV7-3 and TRBJ2-2): GAGVSQTPSNKVTEKGKYVELRCDPISGHTALYWYRQSLGQGPEFLIYFQGTGAADDSGLPNDRFFAVRPEGSVSTLKIQRTERGDSAVYLCASSGQGGAGELFFGEGSRLTVL.

The rearrangement links TRBV5-1 to TRBJ2-1; TRBD2 aligns across 10 bases. Germline V gene data show CDR1 as SGHRS and CDR2 as YFSETQ. This CDR3 comprises 15 residues. The junction had 8 bases not matched to a gene; V was cut back by 3 bases and J by 8 bases. CDR3 loop: CASSSASGRGYEQFF. CDR3 bases: TGCGCCAGCAGCTCAGCTAGCGGGAGAGGCTATGAGCAGTTCTTC.

This clone appeared a few times. The CDR3 loop is CASSRGQFSTDTQYF. The CDR3 DNA sequence: TGCGCCAGCAGTCGAGGACAGTTTAGCACAGATACGCAGTATTTT. This chain joins TRBV10-1 and TRBJ2-3; the D gene is possibly TRBD1 (6 bases). Germline V gene sequence: CDR1 WNHNN, CDR2 SYGVQD (reference sequence). CDR3 length: 15 amino acids. V gave up 5 bases and J gave up 0 bases, with 12 bases separating them.

This clone turned up a few times. The chain couples TRBV10-3 to TRBJ1-1; the match to TRBD1 covers 9 bases. V shed 3 bases, J shed 4 bases, and the junction held 3 bases outside the gene matches. The CDR3 runs to 14 residues. Germline CDR1 is ENHRY and CDR2 is SYGVKD. The CDR3 DNA reads as TGTGCCATCAGTGAACCGGGACAGGGCACTGAAGCTTTCTTT. This sequence encodes CAISEPGQGTEAFF.

In this sample, this clone turned up once. The V call is TRBV6-5, the J call TRBJ2-7, with 8 bases aligning to TRBD2. Germline V gene lookup returns CDR1 MNHEY and CDR2 SVGAGI. The CDR3 consists of 13 residues. V was clipped by 2 bases and J by 3 bases; unmatched bases: 0. The CDR3 bases are TGTGCCAGCAGTTACCGGGGGGGCTACGAGCAGTACTTC. It translates to CASSYRGGYEQYF.

The chain uses TRBV7-6 and TRBJ2-2; TRBD2 matches at 9 bases. J was trimmed by 7 bases and V by 5 bases; bases with no gene match: 8. The CDR3 spans 15 residues. CDR1 and CDR2 from the germline V gene are SGHVS and FNYEAQ. The CDR3 protein is CASSPPGGRVGELFF. CDR3 sequence (DNA): TGTGCCAGCAGCCCCCCGGGCGGGAGGGTCGGGGAGCTGTTTTTT.

V is TRBV28 and J is TRBJ2-7; D is perhaps TRBD2 (5 bases). Germline V gene data show CDR1 as MDHEN and CDR2 as SYDVKM. The CDR3 length is 13 residues. V was trimmed by 6 bases and J by 2 bases, leaving 11 bases between them. The CDR3 DNA reads as TGTGCCAGCAGAATCGGGGTAACCTACGAGCAGTACTTC. Amino acids: CASRIGVTYEQYF.

V gene TRBV18 combines with J gene TRBJ1-2, with a possible D match to TRBD1 (6 bases). Trimming stripped 4 bases from V and 2 bases from J, with 14 bases between. The CDR3 loop spans 15 amino acids. CDR1 is KGHSH, CDR2 LQKENI, per germline. CDR3 sequence (DNA): TGTGCCAGCTCACTCGTGGCAGGGGACAACTATGGCTACACCTTC. This codes for CASSLVAGDNYGYTF.

The chain has TRBV27 and TRBJ2-7; a possible D gene is TRBD2 (5 bases). The V gene's germline CDR1 is MNHEY and CDR2 SMNVEV (reference sequence). V dropped 5 bases and J dropped 7 bases, with 21 bases sitting between them. This CDR3 is 15 amino acids long. The CDR3 is CASSGGGLALREQYF. CDR3 bases: TGTGCCAGCAGTGGAGGTGGGCTAGCACTTCGGGAGCAGTACTTC.

The chain couples TRBV6-1 to TRBJ1-2; 7 nucleotides match TRBD1. The V gene end was trimmed by 6 bases and the J gene end by 0 bases; junction bases not matched to a gene: 7. This CDR3 has 15 residues. Germline V gene sequence: CDR1 MNHNS, CDR2 SASEGT. The CDR3 region is CASSAGTATNYGYTF. The CDR3 DNA sequence: TGTGCCAGCAGCGCCGGGACAGCGACTAACTATGGCTACACCTTC.

This chain connects TRBV29-1 to TRBJ2-5; TRBD2 is a possible D gene (6 bases). With the DNA end fitting TRBJ2-7 better, the J assignment may be wrong. The length of the CDR3 is 13 residues. Germline CDR1 is SQVTM and CDR2 is ANQGSEA. The CDR3 nucleotides read TGCAGCGTTGAAGAAGGACTATCCTACGAGCAGTACTTC. This translates into CSVEEGLSYEQYF.